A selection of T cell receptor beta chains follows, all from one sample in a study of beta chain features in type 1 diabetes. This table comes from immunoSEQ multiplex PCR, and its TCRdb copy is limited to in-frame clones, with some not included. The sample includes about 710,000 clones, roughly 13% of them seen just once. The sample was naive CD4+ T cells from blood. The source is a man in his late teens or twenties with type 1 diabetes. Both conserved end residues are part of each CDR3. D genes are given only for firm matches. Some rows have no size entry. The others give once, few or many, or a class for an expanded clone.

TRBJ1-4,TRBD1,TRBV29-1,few,CSAGTANEKLFF,TGCAGCGCCGGGACAGCAAATGAAAAACTGTTTTTT
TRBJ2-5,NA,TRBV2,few,CASQEQRQETQYF,TGTGCCAGCCAGGAGCAGAGACAAGAGACCCAGTACTTC
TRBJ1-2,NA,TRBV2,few,CASSEQANYGYTF,TGTGCCAGCAGTGAACAGGCAAACTATGGCTACACCTTC
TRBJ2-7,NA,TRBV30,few,CAWSGTPYEQYF,TGTGCCTGGAGTGGGACCCCCTACGAGCAGTACTTC
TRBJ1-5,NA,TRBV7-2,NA,CASSLQNQPQHF,TGTGCCAGCAGCTTACAGAATCAGCCCCAGCATTTT
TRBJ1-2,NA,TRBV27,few,CASSLSRMASLEGYTF,TGTGCCAGCAGTTTATCTAGGATGGCTTCGTTGGAAGGCTACACCTTC
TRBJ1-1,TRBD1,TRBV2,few,CASLLQGTEAFF,TGTGCCAGCCTGTTACAGGGGACTGAAGCTTTCTTT
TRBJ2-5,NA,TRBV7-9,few,CASSLAGGRETQYF,TGTGCCAGCAGCTTAGCAGGAGGGAGGGAGACCCAGTACTTC
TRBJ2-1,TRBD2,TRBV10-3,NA,CAISVLGTSGWSSYNEQFF,TGTGCCATCAGTGTATTGGGGACTAGCGGGTGGAGCTCCTACAATGAGCAGTTCTTC
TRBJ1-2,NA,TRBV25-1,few,CASSSQGRGRGNYGYTF,TGTGCCAGCAGTTCCCAGGGCAGGGGAAGGGGTAACTATGGCTACACCTTC
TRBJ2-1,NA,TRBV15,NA,CATSIPPGPSSNEQFF,TGTGCCACCAGCATTCCTCCGGGACCCTCGTCCAATGAGCAGTTCTTC
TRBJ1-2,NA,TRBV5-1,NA,CASSLETGRNTF,TGCGCCAGCAGCTTGGAAACAGGGAGGAACACCTTC
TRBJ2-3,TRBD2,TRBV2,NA,CASSDQGGSTDTQYF,TGTGCCAGCAGTGACCAGGGAGGGAGCACAGATACGCAGTATTTT
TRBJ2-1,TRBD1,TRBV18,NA,CASSPVGTGNYNEQFF,TGTGCCAGCTCACCCGTTGGGACAGGTAACTACAATGAGCAGTTCTTC
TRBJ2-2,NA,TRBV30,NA,CALGYTGELFF,TGTGCGTTGGGGTACACCGGGGAGCTGTTTTTT
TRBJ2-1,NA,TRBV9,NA,CASSSGNGGLSYNEQFF,TGTGCCAGCAGCTCGGGGAACGGGGGGCTCTCCTACAATGAGCAGTTCTTC
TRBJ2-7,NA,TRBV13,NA,CASSSYREQYF,TGTGCCAGCAGCTCCTATCGGGAGCAGTACTTC
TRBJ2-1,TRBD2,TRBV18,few,CASSPRTSSYNEQFF,TGTGCCAGCTCACCGAGGACTAGCTCCTACAATGAGCAGTTCTTC
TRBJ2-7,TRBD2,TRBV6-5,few,CATKTGGYEQYF,TGTGCCACCAAAACGGGGGGCTACGAGCAGTACTTC
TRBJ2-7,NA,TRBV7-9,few,CASSSTGRGGEQYF,TGTGCCAGCAGCTCGACAGGGAGGGGCGGGGAGCAGTACTTC
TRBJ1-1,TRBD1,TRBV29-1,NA,CSARQGARGTEAFF,TGCAGCGCCCGACAGGGCGCTCGTGGTACTGAAGCTTTCTTT
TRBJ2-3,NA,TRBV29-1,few,CSVEKTSTDTQYF,TGCAGCGTTGAAAAAACTAGCACAGATACGCAGTATTTT
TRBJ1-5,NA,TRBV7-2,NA,CASSLDRGYNQPQHF,TGTGCCAGCAGCTTGGATAGGGGATATAATCAGCCCCAGCATTTT
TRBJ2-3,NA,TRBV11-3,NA,CASSLVRGDTQYF,TGTGCCAGCAGCTTAGTGCGCGGTGATACGCAGTATTTT
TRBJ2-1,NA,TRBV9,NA,CASSVALEGTGHYNEQFF,TGTGCCAGCAGCGTAGCCCTTGAGGGCACCGGGCACTACAATGAGCAGTTCTTC
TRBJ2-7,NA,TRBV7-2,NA,CASSGVAAPVEQYF,TGTGCCAGCAGCGGAGTAGCAGCGCCGGTGGAGCAGTACTTC
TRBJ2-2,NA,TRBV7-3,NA,CASKGSRDNTGELFF,TGTGCCAGCAAGGGTAGCAGGGACAACACCGGGGAGCTGTTTTTT
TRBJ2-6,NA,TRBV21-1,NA,CASRGPGANVLTF,TGTGCCAGCAGGGGGCCGGGGGCCAACGTCCTGACTTTC
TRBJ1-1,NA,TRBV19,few,CASSIVSAGKAFF,TGTGCCAGTAGTATCGTGTCGGCAGGCAAAGCTTTCTTT
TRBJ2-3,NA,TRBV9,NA,CASSPLLGTSTDTQYF,TGTGCCAGCAGCCCACTCCTGGGGACCAGCACAGATACGCAGTATTTT
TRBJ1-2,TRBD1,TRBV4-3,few,CASSQDGTGTYGYTF,TGCGCCAGCAGCCAAGATGGGACAGGGACCTATGGCTACACCTTC
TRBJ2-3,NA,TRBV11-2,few,CASSRTLPGQGADTQYF,TGTGCCAGCAGCCGCACCCTCCCGGGGCAGGGAGCAGATACGCAGTATTTT
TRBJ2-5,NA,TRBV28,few,CATGETQYF,TGTGCCACGGGAGAGACCCAGTACTTC
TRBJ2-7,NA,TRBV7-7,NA,CASSLVPDYEQYF,TGTGCTAGCAGCTTAGTCCCGGACTACGAGCAGTACTTC
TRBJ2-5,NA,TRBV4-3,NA,CASSQGSGETQYF,TGCGCCAGCAGCCAAGGATCAGGGGAGACCCAGTACTTC
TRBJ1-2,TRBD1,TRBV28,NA,CASSLLGTGGNYGYTF,TGTGCCAGCAGTTTATTAGGGACAGGGGGCAACTATGGCTACACCTTC
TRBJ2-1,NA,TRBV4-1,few,CASSQEVVAHNEQFF,TGCGCCAGCAGCCAAGAGGTAGTAGCGCACAATGAGCAGTTCTTC
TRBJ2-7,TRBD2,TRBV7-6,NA,CASSLRGGSSYEQYF,TGTGCCAGCAGCCTACGAGGCGGGAGCTCCTACGAGCAGTACTTC
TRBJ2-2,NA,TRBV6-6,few,CASSFFVGRTGELFF,TGTGCCAGCAGTTTCTTCGTAGGTCGAACCGGGGAGCTGTTTTTT
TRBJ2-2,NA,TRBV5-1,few,CASSLTGSPNTGELFF,TGCGCCAGCAGCTTGACCGGGAGCCCTAACACCGGGGAGCTGTTTTTT
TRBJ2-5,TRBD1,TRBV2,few,CASSDRDSQETQYF,TGTGCCAGCAGTGACAGGGACAGCCAAGAGACCCAGTACTTC
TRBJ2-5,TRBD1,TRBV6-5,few,CASSLTGVVETQYF,TGTGCCAGCAGCCTAACAGGGGTCGTAGAGACCCAGTACTTC
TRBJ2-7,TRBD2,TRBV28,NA,CASTRLARTYEQYF,TGTGCCAGCACCCGACTAGCGCGGACCTACGAGCAGTACTTC
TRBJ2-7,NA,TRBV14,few,CASSQVWGKLDEQYF,TGTGCCAGCAGCCAAGTCTGGGGGAAACTGGACGAGCAGTACTTC
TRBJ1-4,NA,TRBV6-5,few,CASSPGGGYEKLFF,TGTGCCAGCAGTCCAGGAGGGGGTTATGAAAAACTGTTTTTT
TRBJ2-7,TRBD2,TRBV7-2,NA,CASSLDRGSSYEQYF,TGTGCCAGCAGCTTAGATCGCGGGAGCTCCTACGAGCAGTACTTC
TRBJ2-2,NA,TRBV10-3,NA,CAIGWAGETGELFF,TGTGCCATCGGTTGGGCAGGGGAAACCGGGGAGCTGTTTTTT
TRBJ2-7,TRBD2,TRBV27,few,CASSFWASGSYEQYF,TGTGCCAGCAGTTTTTGGGCTAGCGGGAGCTACGAGCAGTACTTC
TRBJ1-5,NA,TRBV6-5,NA,CASSYSYAGNQPQHF,TGTGCCAGCAGTTACTCGTACGCTGGCAATCAGCCCCAGCATTTT
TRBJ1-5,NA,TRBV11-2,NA,CASSSYHQPQHF,TGTGCCAGCAGCTCATACCATCAGCCCCAGCATTTT
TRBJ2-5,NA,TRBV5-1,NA,CASSLERGIRETQYF,TGCGCCAGCAGCTTGGAACGGGGAATTCGAGAGACCCAGTACTTC
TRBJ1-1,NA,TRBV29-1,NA,CSVEWRPGRNTEAFF,TGCAGCGTTGAATGGCGACCCGGGAGGAACACTGAAGCTTTCTTT
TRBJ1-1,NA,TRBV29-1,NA,CSAKMTEQGGEAFF,TGCAGCGCCAAGATGACAGAACAAGGGGGTGAAGCTTTCTTT
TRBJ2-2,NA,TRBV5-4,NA,CASSLNTGELFF,TGTGCCAGCAGTCTCAACACCGGGGAGCTGTTTTTT
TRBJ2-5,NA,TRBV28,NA,CTTGAGSQETQYF,TGTACGACCGGGGCAGGATCCCAAGAGACCCAGTACTTC
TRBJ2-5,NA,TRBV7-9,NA,CASSPPGIGETQYF,TGTGCCAGCAGCCCCCCGGGAATAGGAGAGACCCAGTACTTC